One and the same sample provided the 11 T cell receptor beta chains below, sequenced in a study of blood T cells in healthy people across ages. Using a J-beta primer mix together with a sample-barcoded 5' primer, a second PCR was run for about 7 to 12 cycles. Each CDR3 protein is one row after TCRdb ran MiXCR on the 5' RACE reads. Altogether about 1.8 million distinct CDR3 sequences are present, 40% to 55% being singletons, with the ten largest covering less than 2.5%. Material for sequencing was blood. The receptors come from a woman aged 40 to 49 in good health.

V gene TRBV7-2 combines with J gene TRBJ1-1; no clear D. CDR1 is SGHTA, CDR2 FQGNSA, per germline. The V end lost 4 bases, the J end lost 0 bases, and 12 bases lay between the germline ends. This CDR3 is 15 amino acids long. The CDR3 protein is CASSSTAGLNTEAFF. CDR3 coding DNA: TGTGCCAGCAGCTCGACGGCAGGTCTGAACACTGAAGCTTTCTTT.

V and J are TRBV20-1 and TRBJ2-3; D perhaps matches TRBD2 (6 bases). Deletions cut 0 bases from V and 7 bases from J, with 8 bases between. The germline CDR1 and CDR2 sequences are DFQATT and SNEGSKA (reference sequence). The CDR3 consists of 12 residues. The CDR3 protein is CSARDRGNTQYF. The CDR3 DNA sequence: TGCAGTGCTAGAGATCGGGGGAATACGCAGTATTTT.

The gene calls are TRBV6-5 and TRBJ2-5, with 9 bases lining up with TRBD1. The DNA end is more similar to TRBJ2-7, so the J call may be wrong. Germline V CDR1 and CDR2: MNHEY, SVGAGI. This CDR3 has 14 amino acids. The CDR3 is CASSKQGASYEQYF. The CDR3, as DNA: TGTGCCAGCAGCAAACAGGGGGCCTCCTACGAGCAGTACTTC.

This chain joins TRBV6-5 and TRBJ2-6; the D gene could be TRBD1 or TRBD2 (5 bases each). The V end was cut by 2 bases, the J end by 1 base, with 12 bases between. The germline V gene encodes CDR1 MNHEY and CDR2 SVGAGI. This CDR3 has 17 amino acids. CDR3 loop: CASSYGTEPSGANVLTF. In nucleotides, the CDR3 is TGTGCCAGCAGTTACGGGACGGAACCTTCTGGGGCCAACGTCCTGACTTTC.

This chain uses TRBV6-1 with TRBJ1-5; TRBD1 agrees at 8 bases. The CDR3 runs to 19 residues. Germline CDR1 is MNHNS and CDR2 is SASEGT. The V segment lost 6 bases and the J segment 0 bases; nucleotides outside the gene matches: 16. CDR3 sequence (DNA): TGTGCCAGCAGCCTAGGACAGGGCCCCCAGCCTATTAGCAATCAGCCCCAGCATTTT. Translation: CASSLGQGPQPISNQPQHF.

In this sample, this clonotype turned up a few times. This chain links TRBV4-1 with TRBJ2-5; a possible D gene is TRBD1 (6 bases). Per the germline V gene, CDR1 is MGHRA and CDR2 is YSYEKL. Trimming took 3 bases from V and 4 from J, leaving 12 bases between them. CDR3 size: 14 residues. For the CDR3, the DNA is TGCGCCAGCAGCCATCCCCGACAGGTAGAGACCCAGTACTTC. This sequence encodes CASSHPRQVETQYF.

This chain links TRBV10-3 with TRBJ2-1; unclear D gene. CDR3 size: 14 residues. Germline CDR1 reads ENHRY; CDR2 reads SYGVKD. V lost 0 bases and J 5 bases, leaving 8 bases between the germline ends. The CDR3 loop is CAISESRGNNEQFF. The CDR3 region has the DNA TGTGCCATCAGTGAGTCGAGAGGTAACAATGAGCAGTTCTTC.

The chain has TRBV6-5 and TRBJ2-3; perhaps TRBD2 as D (5 bases). CDR3 length: 15 amino acids. With 2 bases removed from V and 0 bases from J, the gap between germline ends came to 9 bases. Germline V gene lookup returns CDR1 MNHEY and CDR2 SVGAGI. CDR3 protein: CASSYARASTDTQYF. The CDR3 DNA sequence: TGTGCCAGCAGTTACGCGCGGGCTAGCACAGATACGCAGTATTTT.

The chain carries TRBV9 and TRBJ1-1; no definite D call. The CDR3 runs 13 residues. CDR1 and CDR2 (germline): SGDLS, YYNGEE. Trimming removed 0 bases from V and 2 bases from J, with 5 bases in between. CDR3 DNA sequence: TGTGCCAGCAGCGTAGCTGACAACACTGAAGCTTTCTTT. It encodes CASSVADNTEAFF.

The chain employs TRBV4-2 and TRBJ2-7; a possible D gene is TRBD1 (6 bases). CDR1 LGHNA and CDR2 YNFKEQ come from the germline V gene. The V end lost 1 base, the J end lost 6 bases, and 19 bases lay between the germline ends. The CDR3 consists of 16 residues. In DNA, the CDR3 is TGTGCCAGCAGCCAAGGGTTCGCGACAGGTGCAAGCGAGCAGTACTTC. Protein product: CASSQGFATGASEQYF.

The chain combines TRBV13 with TRBJ2-7; 8 nucleotides match TRBD2. The CDR3 runs 17 residues. Germline trimming cut 1 base from V and 2 bases from J; bases unmatched to any gene: 10. Germline CDR1 and CDR2: PRHDT and FYEKMQ (reference sequence). CDR3 loop: CASSLDGGGLTAYEQYF. DNA for the CDR3: TGTGCCAGCAGCTTAGATGGCGGGGGGTTAACCGCCTACGAGCAGTACTTC. The variable domain in full, with the rest retrieved from reference TRBV13 and TRBJ2-7, is AAGVIQSPRHLIKEKRETATLKCYPIPRHDTVYWYQQGPGQDPQFLISFYEKMQSDKGSIPDRFSAQQFSDYHSELNMSSLELGDSALYFCASSLDGGGLTAYEQYFGPGTRLTVT.